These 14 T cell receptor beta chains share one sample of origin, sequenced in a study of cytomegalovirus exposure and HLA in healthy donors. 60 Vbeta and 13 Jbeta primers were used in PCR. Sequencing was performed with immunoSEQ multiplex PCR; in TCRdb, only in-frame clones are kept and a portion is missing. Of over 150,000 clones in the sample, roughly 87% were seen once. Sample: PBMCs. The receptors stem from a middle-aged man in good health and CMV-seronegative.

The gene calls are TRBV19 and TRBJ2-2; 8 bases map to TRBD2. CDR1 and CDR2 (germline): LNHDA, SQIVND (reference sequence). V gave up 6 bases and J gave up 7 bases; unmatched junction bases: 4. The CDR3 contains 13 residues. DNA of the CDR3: TGTGCCAGTAGCGGGAGGGCCATCGGGGAGCTGTTTTTT. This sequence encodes CASSGRAIGELFF.

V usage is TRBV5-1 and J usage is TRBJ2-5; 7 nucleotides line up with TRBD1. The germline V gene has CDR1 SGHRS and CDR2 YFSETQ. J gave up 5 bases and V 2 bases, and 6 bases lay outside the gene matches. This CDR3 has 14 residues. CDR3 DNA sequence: TGCGCCAGCAGCTTTAGGACAGGCCGGGAGACCCAGTACTTC. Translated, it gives CASSFRTGRETQYF.

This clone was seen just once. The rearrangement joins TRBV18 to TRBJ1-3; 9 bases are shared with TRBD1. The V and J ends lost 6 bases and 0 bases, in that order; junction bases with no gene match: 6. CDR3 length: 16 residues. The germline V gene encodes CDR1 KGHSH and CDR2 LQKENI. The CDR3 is CASSPLGQGSGNTIYF. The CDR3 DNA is TGTGCCAGCTCCCCTTTGGGACAGGGCTCTGGAAACACCATATATTTT.

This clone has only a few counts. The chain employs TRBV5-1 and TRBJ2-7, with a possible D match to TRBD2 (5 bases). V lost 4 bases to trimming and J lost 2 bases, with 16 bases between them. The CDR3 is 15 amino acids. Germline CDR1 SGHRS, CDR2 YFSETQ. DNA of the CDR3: TGCGCCAGCAGCCCGGAAGCGGTGTCGACCTACGAGCAGTACTTC. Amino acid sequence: CASSPEAVSTYEQYF.

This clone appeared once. CDR3 DNA: TGTGCCAGCAGCTCAGGACTAGCGGGGTACAATGAGCAGTTCTTC. This translates into CASSSGLAGYNEQFF. This chain links TRBV7-2 with TRBJ2-1; 12 nucleotides line up with TRBD2. This CDR3 is built from 15 residues. Germline values: CDR1 SGHTA, CDR2 FQGNSA. The V gene end was trimmed by 4 bases and the J gene end by 4 bases; junction bases not matched to a gene: 2.

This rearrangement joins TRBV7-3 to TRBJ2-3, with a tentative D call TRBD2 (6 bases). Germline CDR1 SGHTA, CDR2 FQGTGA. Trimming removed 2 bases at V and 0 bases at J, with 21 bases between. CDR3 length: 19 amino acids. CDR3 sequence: CASSLGRDLAAPSTDTQYF. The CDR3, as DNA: TGTGCCAGCAGCTTAGGGCGGGACTTAGCAGCCCCTAGCACAGATACGCAGTATTTT.

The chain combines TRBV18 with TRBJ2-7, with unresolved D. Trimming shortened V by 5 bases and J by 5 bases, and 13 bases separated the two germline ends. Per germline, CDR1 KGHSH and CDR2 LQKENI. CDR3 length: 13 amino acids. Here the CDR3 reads CASSETPAHEQYF. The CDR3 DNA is TGTGCCAGCTCAGAGACACCTGCCCACGAGCAGTACTTC.

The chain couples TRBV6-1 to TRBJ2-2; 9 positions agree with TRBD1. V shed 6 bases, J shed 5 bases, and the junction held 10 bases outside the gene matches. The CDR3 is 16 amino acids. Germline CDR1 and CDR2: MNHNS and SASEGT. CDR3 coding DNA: TGTGCCAGCAGAGAAACCGGGACAGGGCGAACCGGGGAGCTGTTTTTT. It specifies CASRETGTGRTGELFF.

The CDR3, as DNA: TGTGCCAGCAGTTCGGTAGCGGGAGGGCCCACAGATACGCAGTATTTT. The encoded protein is CASSSVAGGPTDTQYF. J is TRBJ2-3 and V is TRBV27, with 11 bases that match TRBD2. The CDR3 contains 16 residues. Germline trimming cut 4 bases from V and 2 bases from J; bases unmatched to any gene: 5. The germline V gene encodes CDR1 MNHEY and CDR2 SMNVEV (reference sequence).

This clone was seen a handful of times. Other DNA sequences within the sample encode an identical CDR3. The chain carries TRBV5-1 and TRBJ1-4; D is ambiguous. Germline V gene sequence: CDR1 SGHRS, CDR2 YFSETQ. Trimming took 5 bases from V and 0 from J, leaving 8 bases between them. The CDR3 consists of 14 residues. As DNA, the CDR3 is TGCGCCAGCAGTTTACTCGCAACTAATGAAAAACTGTTTTTT. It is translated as CASSLLATNEKLFF. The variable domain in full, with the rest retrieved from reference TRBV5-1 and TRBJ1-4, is KAGVTQTPRYLIKTRGQQVTLSCSPISGHRSVSWYQQTPGQGLQFLFEYFSETQRNKGNFPGRFSGRQFSNSRSEMNVSTLELGDSALYLCASSLLATNEKLFFGSGTQLSVL.

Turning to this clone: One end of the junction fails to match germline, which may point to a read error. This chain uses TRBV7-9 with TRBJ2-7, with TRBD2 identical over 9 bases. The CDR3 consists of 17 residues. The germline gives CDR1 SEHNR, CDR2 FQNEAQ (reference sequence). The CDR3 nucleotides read TGTTCCAGCAGCTTAGTGGGGGCGTTAGCGGGGGTTTACGAGCAGTACTTC. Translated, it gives CSSSLVGALAGVYEQYF.

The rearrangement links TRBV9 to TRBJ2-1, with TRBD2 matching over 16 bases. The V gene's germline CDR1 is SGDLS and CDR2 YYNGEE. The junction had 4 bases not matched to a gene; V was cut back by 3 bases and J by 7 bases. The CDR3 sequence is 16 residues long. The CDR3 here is CASSAGLAGGENEQFF. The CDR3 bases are TGTGCCAGCAGCGCGGGACTAGCGGGAGGGGAGAATGAGCAGTTCTTC. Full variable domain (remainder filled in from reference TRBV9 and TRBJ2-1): DSGVTQTPKHLITATGQRVTLRCSPRSGDLSVYWYQQSLDQGLQFLIQYYNGEERAKGNILERFSAQQFPDLHSELNLSSLELGDSALYFCASSAGLAGGENEQFFGPGTRLTVL.

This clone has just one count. CDR3 DNA: TGTGCCAGCAGTGAAGCGTTGGAGAATACGCAGTATTTT. Translated, it gives CASSEALENTQYF. The chain recombines TRBV6-1 with TRBJ2-3; D is ambiguous. Germline lookup yields CDR1 MNHNS and CDR2 SASEGT. Trimming took 0 bases from V and 7 from J, leaving 8 bases between them. The CDR3 sequence is 13 residues long.

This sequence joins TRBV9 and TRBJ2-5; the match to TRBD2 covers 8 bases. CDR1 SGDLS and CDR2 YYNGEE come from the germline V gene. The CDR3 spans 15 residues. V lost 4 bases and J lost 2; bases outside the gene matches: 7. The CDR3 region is CASSPRTSYQETQYF. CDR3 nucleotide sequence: TGTGCCAGCAGCCCCCGGACTAGCTATCAAGAGACCCAGTACTTC.